The T cell receptor beta chain described here comes from a study of vaccination and CD4 T cells after COVID-19. Study conclusions and caveats: Reactive clonotype counts went from median about 20 after infection to roughly 38 after vaccination, nonsignificantly.

Stated treatment: roughly 11-day PBMC culture with coronavirus spike peptide pools or control peptides (ViraFEST assay). Investigators obtained the unexposed donor's CD4+ T cells before the COVID-19 pandemic (2011-2018). Deletions cut 7 bases from V and 0 bases from J, with 4 bases between. The CDR3 has 12 amino acids. Germline CDR1 and CDR2: MNHNS and SASEGT. To note about this clonotype: What it recognizes is unknown.

CD4+ T cells that had been cultured provided DNA sequenced with the Oncomine TCR Beta short-read assay. TCRdb re-derived calls from the PCR reads in MiXCR, one entry per CDR3 protein. Among over 7,500 distinct CDR3 sequences listed, 30% to 35% were seen once. The receptor comes from a human donor in good health. The chain carries TRBV6-1 and TRBJ1-3; D remains ambiguous. Sequenced: CD4+ T cells from blood, cultured in vitro. For the CDR3, the DNA is TGTGCCAGCATAAGCTCTGGAAACACCATATATTTT. Amino acids: CASISSGNTIYF.